This T cell receptor beta chain appears in the sequencing data of a study of T cell responses to AZD1222 COVID-19 vaccine. Broader study findings: Once two AZD1222 doses were given, Spike-specific TCR breadth and depth went up. Unmutated variant regions are reportedly targeted by nearly half of spike-specific TCRs.

The sample holds one count of this clone. The antigen is undetermined. CDR3 length equals 20 residues. Germline lookup yields CDR1 SGHRS and CDR2 YFSETQ. Trimming at V came to 1 base and at J to 5 bases, leaving 18 bases not matched to a gene. Some clones are missing from TCRdb's copy, which holds only in-frame ones; the method was immunoSEQ multiplex PCR. The table lists 160,000 or so clones, 90% to 95% of them singletons. The chain couples TRBV5-1 to TRBJ2-2, with 9 bases identical to TRBD1. This TCR came from an adult in good health. The specimen was peripheral blood, collected on day 0 of AZD1222 vaccination. As DNA, the CDR3 is TGCGCCAGCAGCTTGCAAGTACGCACACAGGGGGCTAAGGGTACCGGGGAGCTGTTTTTT. It translates to CASSLQVRTQGAKGTGELFF.